Following are 9 T cell receptor beta chains from one sample sequenced in a study of blood T cell repertoires in COVID-19. Measured with immunoSEQ multiplex PCR; TCRdb has only the in-frame clones, and not every one. The table records under 250,000 clones, about nine tenths of them present only once. Sequenced sample: PBMCs or T cells enriched from blood (not recorded which). These receptors all stem from a middle-aged man who had recovered from COVID-19.

The J gene is TRBJ1-3, the V gene TRBV5-6; 12 bases are shared with TRBD1. CDR3 length: 16 residues. Trimming removed 3 bases from V and 4 bases from J; junction bases left unmatched: 5. Germline assignment: CDR1 SGHDT and CDR2 YYEEEE. The CDR3 DNA reads as TGTGCCAGCAGCTGGGGGACAGGGGGCGCCGGAAACACCATATATTTT. It codes for CASSWGTGGAGNTIYF.

This clone was detected only once. The J gene is TRBJ1-5, the V gene TRBV6-5; perhaps TRBD1 as D (5 bases). CDR3 length: 14 amino acids. V was shortened by 2 bases and J by 5 bases, with 10 bases between the two germline ends. Per germline, CDR1 MNHEY and CDR2 SVGAGI. CDR3 region: CASSYIQGDQPQHF. In DNA form, the CDR3 reads TGTGCCAGCAGTTACATCCAGGGCGATCAGCCCCAGCATTTT.

The V gene is TRBV10-3, the J gene TRBJ1-1; TRBD1 aligns across 7 bases. The V gene's germline CDR1 is ENHRY and CDR2 SYGVKD. The CDR3 is made up of 16 amino acids. The J segment lost 7 bases and the V segment lost 1 base, leaving 12 bases of the junction unmatched. The CDR3 DNA reads TGTGCCATCAGTGAGTACCGTGGAGGGGGCCTAGGTGAAGCTTTCTTT. It translates to CAISEYRGGGLGEAFF.

This sequence joins TRBV15 and TRBJ2-3; D call uncertain. V dropped 0 bases and J dropped 0 bases, with 16 bases sitting between them. Germline CDR1 and CDR2: LNHNV and YYDKDF (reference sequence). This CDR3 contains 18 residues. The CDR3 DNA is TGTGCCACCAGCAGAGATCTTCTAGTAGCACCTAGCACAGATACGCAGTATTTT. Translating gives CATSRDLLVAPSTDTQYF.

The V call is TRBV6-1, the J call TRBJ2-4, with 8 bases matching TRBD2. The ends lost 2 bases at V and 6 bases at J; junction bases unmatched: 6. Germline V gene lookup returns CDR1 MNHNS and CDR2 SASEGT. The CDR3 loop spans 15 amino acids. The CDR3 sequence: CASSESGGAGNIQYF. The CDR3 region has the DNA TGTGCCAGCAGTGAAAGCGGGGGCGCAGGAAACATTCAGTACTTC.

This clone appeared once. J is TRBJ1-4 and V is TRBV2, with 8 bases identical to TRBD1. There are 19 residues in the CDR3. V shed 6 bases and J 0 bases; nucleotides not matched to a gene: 15. Germline lookup yields CDR1 SNHLY and CDR2 FYNNEI. CDR3 in DNA: TGTGCCAGCAGCGCACAGGGGGGACTAACCCACCCAACTAATGAAAAACTGTTTTTT. This sequence encodes CASSAQGGLTHPTNEKLFF. Supplemented by reference TRBV2 and TRBJ1-4, the full variable domain reads EPEVTQTPSHQVTQMGQEVILRCVPISNHLYFYWYRQILGQKVEFLVSFYNNEISEKSEIFDDQFSVERPDGSNFTLKIRSTKLEDSAMYFCASSAQGGLTHPTNEKLFFGSGTQLSVL.

The chain uses TRBV5-5 and TRBJ1-3; D perhaps matches TRBD1 (5 bases). Germline assignment: CDR1 SGHKS and CDR2 YYEKEE (reference sequence). Trimming stripped 7 bases from V and 2 bases from J, with 7 bases between. CDR3 length: 12 residues. The CDR3 loop reads CASGGAGNTIYF. CDR3 nucleotide sequence: TGTGCCAGCGGGGGGGCTGGAAACACCATATATTTT.

The J gene is TRBJ1-1, the V gene TRBV19; no clear D. The ends were cut back, 3 bases at V and 4 bases at J, with 9 bases in the middle. CDR1 LNHDA and CDR2 SQIVND come from the germline V gene (reference sequence). The CDR3 sequence is 13 residues long. CDR3 sequence: CASSIGYPTEAFF. As DNA, the CDR3 is TGTGCCAGTAGTATCGGGTACCCCACTGAAGCTTTCTTT.

The chain links TRBV29-1 to TRBJ2-1; 9 bases are shared with TRBD1. The V and J ends lost 7 bases and 5 bases, in that order; junction bases with no gene match: 6. This CDR3 has 13 residues. The germline V gene encodes CDR1 SQVTM and CDR2 ANQGSEA. CDR3 in DNA: TGCAGCGCGTCCCGGACAGGGGACAATGAGCAGTTCTTC. As protein: CSASRTGDNEQFF.